The sequence of this TCR beta chain was determined in a study of blood T cell repertoires in COVID-19. On the study more broadly: The samples span acute and convalescent COVID-19 from the United States, Italy and Spain. The analysed material was cDNA or gDNA that came from T cells, B-cell-depleted T cells, or PBMCs.

Per the original data handling: Reference gene primer amplification in the assay estimated nucleated cell counts. Measured with immunoSEQ multiplex PCR; TCRdb has only the in-frame clones, and not every one. V, J and clone size were drawn from that table, and D and trimming were deduced from the DNA. The repertoire holds 200,000 to 250,000 clones, with more than 65% as singletons. Germline V lookup: CDR1 GTSNPN, CDR2 SVGIG (reference sequence). CDR3 length: 16 amino acids. The V segment lost 2 bases and the J segment 9 bases; nucleotides outside the gene matches: 16. This chain uses TRBV30 with TRBJ1-5; 7 positions match TRBD1. The source is an elderly woman with acute or convalescent COVID-19. Sequencing was done on a sample of peripheral blood. The CDR3 loop is CAWSYTLTGAGGPQHF. The CDR3 DNA follows: TGTGCCTGGAGTTACACCCTAACAGGGGCTGGGGGGCCCCAGCATTTT.